This T cell receptor beta chain was captured in a study of cytomegalovirus exposure and HLA in healthy donors. Study findings and constraints: Most TCR sequences proved rare, with some public TCRs found in many donors. One cluster of highly shared sequence variants probably arose as a sequencing artifact.

Details on this clone: Its matching antigen is unknown.

Per germline, CDR1 SGHVS and CDR2 FQNEAQ. The CDR3 runs 15 residues. With 7 bases clipped from V and 0 bases from J, the junction kept 7 bases outside the gene matches. The PCR contained 60 Vbeta and 13 Jbeta primers. The authors' processing: A later analysis tallied about 80 million unique TCR beta chains, some 12 million of them shared. The method was immunoSEQ multiplex PCR; TCRdb's version includes in-frame clones alone and lacks a portion of them. The V and J calls and clone size come from that table; D and trimming were worked out from the DNA. This sample has about 83,000 clones, with 75% to 85% found just once.

The clonotype comes from a woman younger than 45 in good health and CMV-seronegative. Sequenced input: PBMCs. J is TRBJ2-3 and V is TRBV7-8, with 7 bases matching TRBD2. The chain's CDR3 is CASKRRGGSTDTQYF. The CDR3 nucleotides read TGTGCCAGCAAGAGGCGGGGAGGGAGCACAGATACGCAGTATTTT. The variable domain in full, with the rest retrieved from reference TRBV7-8 and TRBJ2-3, is GAGVSQSPRYKVAKRGQDVALRCDPISGHVSLFWYQQALGQGPEFLTYFQNEAQLDKSGLPSDRFFAERPEGSVSTLKIQRTQQEDSAVYLCASKRRGGSTDTQYFGPGTRLTVL.